Each of the 10 T cell receptor beta chains below was sequenced from the same sample in a study of T cell responses to AZD1222 COVID-19 vaccine. Sequencing was performed with immunoSEQ multiplex PCR; in TCRdb, only in-frame clones are kept and a portion is missing. The table records over 150,000 clones, just over 90% of them present only once. The sequencing used peripheral blood, collected on day 0 of MenACWY control vaccination. These receptors were collected from an adult in good health.

The V gene is TRBV7-9, the J gene TRBJ2-6; the match to TRBD1 covers 7 bases. With V trimmed by 5 bases and J by 0 bases, 1 base remained unmatched. Germline V gene data show CDR1 as SEHNR and CDR2 as FQNEAQ (reference sequence). This CDR3 region has 15 residues. This CDR3 reads CASSRTGSGANVLTF. The DNA for the CDR3 is TGTGCCAGCAGCCGGACAGGCTCTGGGGCCAACGTCCTGACTTTC.

This clone was seen just once. The V and J genes are TRBV25-1 and TRBJ2-1; D gene unclear. This CDR3 is 15 amino acids long. CDR1 is MGHDK, CDR2 SYGVNS, per germline. V shed 0 bases and J shed 9 bases, with 15 bases lying between them. CDR3 in amino acids: CASSEYLDLRSEQFF. The CDR3 DNA reads as TGTGCCAGCAGTGAATATTTGGACCTAAGGAGTGAGCAGTTCTTC. Together with reference TRBV25-1 and TRBJ2-1, the CDR3 gives the full variable domain: EADIYQTPRYLVIGTGKKITLECSQTMGHDKMYWYQQDPGMELHLIHYSYGVNSTEKGDLSSESTVSRIRTEHFPLTLESARPSHTSQYLCASSEYLDLRSEQFFGPGTRLTVL.

This clone was detected once. The V and J genes are TRBV19 and TRBJ2-4; maybe TRBD2 (5 bases). V gave up 7 bases and J gave up 0 bases, with 13 bases separating them. The germline CDR1 and CDR2 sequences are LNHDA and SQIVND (reference sequence). The CDR3 contains 15 residues. CDR3 nucleotides: TGTGCCAGTAAGGACTCAAGGCTAGCCAAAAACATTCAGTACTTC. This codes for CASKDSRLAKNIQYF.

The gene calls are TRBV7-6 and TRBJ1-1, with a possible D match to TRBD1 (5 bases). This CDR3 comprises 14 residues. Between the trimmed V and J ends, which lost 5 bases and 0 bases, there was a span of 10 bases. Germline CDR1 and CDR2: SGHVS and FNYEAQ. The CDR3 sequence is CASSPSGLNTEAFF. The CDR3 nucleotides are TGTGCCAGCAGCCCCTCGGGACTGAACACTGAAGCTTTCTTT.

The chain is built from TRBV6-1 and TRBJ1-6, with D unresolved. The CDR3 has 15 amino acids. Trimming removed 3 bases from V and 7 bases from J, with 13 bases in between. The V gene's germline CDR1 is MNHNS and CDR2 SASEGT. The CDR3 region has the DNA TGTGCCAGCAGTGAGGTCTGGGAGGCGAATTCACCCCTCCACTTT. The encoded protein is CASSEVWEANSPLHF.

The genes are TRBV30 and TRBJ1-1, with TRBD1 matching 11 bases. The J segment lost 7 bases and the V segment lost 0 bases, leaving 7 bases of the junction unmatched. From germline, CDR1 is GTSNPN and CDR2 SVGIG (reference sequence). This CDR3 contains 15 residues. The chain's CDR3 is CAWSVPGQGAGEAFF. The CDR3 nucleotides read TGTGCCTGGAGTGTCCCTGGACAGGGGGCAGGTGAAGCTTTCTTT.

The J gene is TRBJ1-4, the V gene TRBV24-1; possible D gene TRBD1, 5 bases. The V and J ends lost 4 bases and 6 bases respectively, with 14 bases between them. CDR1 KGHDR and CDR2 SFDVKD come from the germline V gene. The CDR3 contains 15 residues. As DNA, the CDR3 is TGTGCCACCAGTGAGGGGGGAGCAGGAGATGAAAAACTGTTTTTT. Translated, it gives CATSEGGAGDEKLFF.

This chain connects TRBV7-2 to TRBJ2-1; 12 bases align to TRBD2. Germline V gives CDR1 SGHTA, CDR2 FQGNSA. The V segment lost 3 bases and the J segment 10 bases; nucleotides outside the gene matches: 7. The CDR3 is 15 residues long. Written as DNA, the CDR3 is TGTGCCAGCAGCTTCGGACTAGCGGGACCAAGAGAGCAGTTCTTC. Its protein product is CASSFGLAGPREQFF.

The chain is built from TRBV23-1 and TRBJ1-3; D gene ambiguous. TRBV23-1 is treated as an ORF (open reading frame) with a function not yet certain. Trimming cost V 0 bases and J 0 bases, with 6 bases left between them. There are 15 residues in the CDR3. Here the CDR3 reads CASSQSLYSGNTIYF. CDR3 coding DNA: TGCGCCAGCAGTCAATCTCTGTACTCTGGAAACACCATATATTTT.

The rearrangement joins TRBV10-3 to TRBJ1-5, with 7 bases identical to TRBD1. The CDR3 covers 13 residues. J lost 3 bases, V lost 7 bases, and 3 bases had no gene match. Looked up from germline, CDR1 is ENHRY and CDR2 is SYGVKD. CDR3 nucleotide sequence: TGTGCCATCAACACAGGGGTCAATCAGCCCCAGCATTTT. Residues: CAINTGVNQPQHF.